This is a list of T cell receptor beta chains from one sample in a study of CD8+ T cells in alopecia areata. Generated by immunoSEQ multiplex PCR, the TCRdb table keeps only in-frame clones and is missing some. This table holds around 98,000 clones, around two fifths found once. The specimen sequenced was CD4+ T cells sorted from blood. Receptors originate from a human donor with alopecia areata. Both conserved end residues are part of each CDR3. The D gene is left open where the match is weak. Only some rows state a clone size, as once, few, many or a class for expanded clones.

TRBJ1-1 NA TRBV29-1 NA TGCAGAGGAACTGAAGCTTTCTTT CRGTEAFF
TRBJ2-5 few TRBV4-3 TRBD2 TGCGCCAGCAGCCAAGATTGGACTAGGGGAGAGACCCAGTACTTC CASSQDWTRGETQYF
TRBJ2-1 NA TRBV10-1 NA TGCGCCAGCAGTGATACGTACAATGAGCAGTTCTTC CASSDTYNEQFF
TRBJ2-7 NA TRBV30 TRBD1 TGTGCCGGAAAGGACAGGGGACCTTACGAGCAGTACTTC CAGKDRGPYEQYF
TRBJ2-2 few TRBV15 TRBD1 TGTGCCACCCGCCTTCCACAGGGGAAAAATACCGGGGAGCTGTTTTTT CATRLPQGKNTGELFF
TRBJ1-2 NA TRBV11-2 TRBD1 TGTGCCAGCAGCTTAACCCTACGGACAGGGAAACAGGGGGGCTACACCTTC CASSLTLRTGKQGGYTF
TRBJ1-3 NA TRBV29-1 TRBD1 TGCAGCGCTATGAACCAAACAGGGGCATTTGATTTT CSAMNQTGAFDF
TRBJ2-5 NA TRBV20-1 NA TGCAGTGCTAGGAGACAAGAGACCCAGTACTTC CSARRQETQYF
TRBJ2-1 NA TRBV7-2 TRBD2 TGTGCCAGCAGCTTGGTCCTAGCGGGGGGGCAGTTCTTC CASSLVLAGGQFF
TRBJ2-3 NA TRBV29-1 TRBD2 TGCAGCGTGGGAGCTAGCGGGAGCAACACAGATACGCAGTATTTT CSVGASGSNTDTQYF
TRBJ1-6 NA TRBV5-1 NA TGCGCCAGCAGCTTGGAGGGGTCATCAGAGAATTCACCCCTCCACTTT CASSLEGSSENSPLHF
TRBJ2-1 NA TRBV29-1 NA TGCAGCGTTGCCGGACAGTTTATGACTGAGCAGTTCTTC CSVAGQFMTEQFF
TRBJ1-2 NA TRBV29-1 TRBD1 TGCAGCGCTCGACAGGGTGAGGACTATGGCTACACCTTC CSARQGEDYGYTF
TRBJ2-7 NA TRBV7-9 TRBD1 TGTGCCAGCAGCCCTCCGGGCAGGGGACAGGGGTACGAGCAGTACTTC CASSPPGRGQGYEQYF
TRBJ2-5 NA TRBV4-1 NA TGCGCCAGCAGCCAAGACCGTCGCCGAGAGACCCAGTACTTC CASSQDRRRETQYF
TRBJ2-7 NA TRBV11-2 NA TGTGCCAGCAGCTTCGGGGTTTATGCGGCGTCTGGTGGCGAGCAGTACTTC CASSFGVYAASGGEQYF
TRBJ2-5 few TRBV4-1 NA TGCGCCAGCAGCCAAGCAGTAATCCAAGAGACCCAGTACTTC CASSQAVIQETQYF
TRBJ2-7 NA TRBV5-1 NA TGCGCCAGCGGAAACCCAGGGGCCTACGAGCAGTACTTC CASGNPGAYEQYF
TRBJ1-1 few TRBV28 NA TGTGCCAGCAGTTTTACGCAGAACACTGAAGCTTTCTTT CASSFTQNTEAFF
TRBJ2-4 NA TRBV30 TRBD1 TGTGCCTGGAGTGTACTTGGGGTTGACAGGGCGCTTGACATTCAGTACTTC CAWSVLGVDRALDIQYF
TRBJ1-5 NA TRBV28 NA TGTGCCAGCAGTTTCTCCAGCAATCAGCCCCAGCATTTT CASSFSSNQPQHF
TRBJ2-5 NA TRBV11-3 NA TGTGCCAGCAGCTTATCCTCCGAGACCCAGTACTTC CASSLSSETQYF
TRBJ1-4 NA TRBV30 NA TGTGCCTGGAGTGTACAGGGACGGGAAAAACTGTTTTTT CAWSVQGREKLFF
TRBJ2-7 NA TRBV6-1 TRBD1 TGTGCCAGCAGTGCCCTCAGCACAGGGGGCGCGGATTACGAGCAGTACTTC CASSALSTGGADYEQYF
TRBJ2-2 NA TRBV11-2 TRBD1 TGTGCCAGCAGCTCACAGGGGTCCACCGGGGAGCTGTTTTTT CASSSQGSTGELFF
TRBJ2-7 few TRBV29-1 NA TGCAGCGTTGCACAGGCCACCTACGAGCAGTACTTC CSVAQATYEQYF
TRBJ2-5 once TRBV27 NA TGTGCCAGCAGTTCGGCGCCACTAGACCAAGAGACCCAGTACTTC CASSSAPLDQETQYF
TRBJ1-5 few TRBV29-1 TRBD1 TGCAGCCACTCCGGAGGACAGGGCCAGCCCCAGCATTTT CSHSGGQGQPQHF
TRBJ1-4 NA TRBV29-1 NA TGCAGCGTTATTCCCGGGGAAACTAATGAAAAACTGTTTTTT CSVIPGETNEKLFF
TRBJ1-1 few TRBV29-1 NA TGCAGCGTTTCTGGGATGAACACTGAAGCTTTCTTT CSVSGMNTEAFF
TRBJ2-3 few TRBV5-1 TRBD1 TGCGCCAGCAGACAGGGACAGGTAGATGATACGCAGTATTTT CASRQGQVDDTQYF
TRBJ2-5 NA TRBV30 NA TGTGCCTGGAGTTCTTCAGGGGAGACCCAGTACTTC CAWSSSGETQYF
TRBJ2-2 NA TRBV5-4 TRBD1 TGTGCCAGCAGCCCCGGCCCGGACAGGACGAACACCGGGGAGCTGTTTTTT CASSPGPDRTNTGELFF
TRBJ1-1 NA TRBV7-9 TRBD1 TGTGCCAGCAGCTCCGGACAGGGAGAACCACGTGAAGCTTTCTTT CASSSGQGEPREAFF
TRBJ2-1 NA TRBV30 NA TGTGCCTGGAGGCCCGAGTCTAATGAGCAGTTCTTC CAWRPESNEQFF
TRBJ1-6 NA TRBV19 NA TGTGCCAGTAGTATATCCGGAGGCTCCTATAATTCACCCCTCCACTTT CASSISGGSYNSPLHF
TRBJ2-1 NA TRBV29-1 TRBD2 TGCAGCGTCAGACTAGCGGGAGTGTACAATGAGCAGTTCTTC CSVRLAGVYNEQFF
TRBJ2-7 few TRBV27 NA TGTGCCAGCAGTGTACCGGGCCAGAACTACGAGCAGTACTTC CASSVPGQNYEQYF
TRBJ2-6 NA TRBV30 NA TGTGCCTGGACCCCGGGTGGGGCCAACGTCCTGACTTTC CAWTPGGANVLTF
TRBJ1-2 NA TRBV30 NA TGTGCCTGGAGCGACAGCTACTATGGCTACACCTTC CAWSDSYYGYTF
TRBJ2-7 NA TRBV27 NA TGTGCCAGCAGTTTACCCGGGCCGCAACGGGACGAGCAGTACTTC CASSLPGPQRDEQYF
TRBJ2-7 NA TRBV15 NA TGTGCCACCAGCAGAGACCGGTTGAGAGGGGGGCACGAGCAGTACTTC CATSRDRLRGGHEQYF
TRBJ2-2 NA TRBV30 TRBD2 TGTGCCTGGAGTCAAGGACTAGCGAGCACCGGGGAGCTGTTTTTT CAWSQGLASTGELFF
TRBJ2-7 NA TRBV29-1 TRBD1 TGCAGCGTCATAAGGCCTGGGGGACAGGGATACGAGCAGTACTTC CSVIRPGGQGYEQYF
TRBJ2-1 few TRBV29-1 NA TGCAGCGTTGAACCGAACAATGAGCAGTTCTTC CSVEPNNEQFF
TRBJ1-2 NA TRBV29-1 NA TGCAGCGTTGTGGCCCGGGGCTATGGCTACACCTTC CSVVARGYGYTF
TRBJ1-1 few TRBV14 NA TGTGCCAGCAGCCAATTTTCGACGTTTATGAACACTGAAGCTTTCTTT CASSQFSTFMNTEAFF